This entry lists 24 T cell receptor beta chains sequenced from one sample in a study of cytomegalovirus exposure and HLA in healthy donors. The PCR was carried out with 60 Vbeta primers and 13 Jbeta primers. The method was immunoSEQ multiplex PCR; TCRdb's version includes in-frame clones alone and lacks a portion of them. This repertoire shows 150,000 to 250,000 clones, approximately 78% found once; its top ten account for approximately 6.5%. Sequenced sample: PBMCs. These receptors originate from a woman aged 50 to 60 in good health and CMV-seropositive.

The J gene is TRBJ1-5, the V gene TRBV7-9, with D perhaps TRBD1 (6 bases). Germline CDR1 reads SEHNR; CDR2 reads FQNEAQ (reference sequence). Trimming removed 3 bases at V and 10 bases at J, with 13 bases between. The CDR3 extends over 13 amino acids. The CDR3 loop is CASSFGGPDPQHF. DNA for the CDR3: TGTGCCAGCAGCTTCGGGGGGCCAGATCCCCAGCATTTT.

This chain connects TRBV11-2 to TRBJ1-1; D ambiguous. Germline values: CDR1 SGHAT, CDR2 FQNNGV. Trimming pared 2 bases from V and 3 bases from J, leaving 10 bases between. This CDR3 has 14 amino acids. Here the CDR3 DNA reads TGTGCCAGCAGCTTAAGAGGGTCGGACACTGAAGCTTTCTTT. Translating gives CASSLRGSDTEAFF.

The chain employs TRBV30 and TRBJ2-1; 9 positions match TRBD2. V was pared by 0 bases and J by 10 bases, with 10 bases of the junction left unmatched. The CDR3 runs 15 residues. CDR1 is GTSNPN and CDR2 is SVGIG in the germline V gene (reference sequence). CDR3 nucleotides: TGTGCCTGGAGTGTAAGTCTAGCGGGACCTCCCGAGCAGTTCTTC. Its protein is CAWSVSLAGPPEQFF. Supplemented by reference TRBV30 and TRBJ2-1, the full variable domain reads SQTIHQWPATLVQPVGSPLSLECTVEGTSNPNLYWYRQAAGRGLQLLFYSVGIGQISSEVPQNLSASRPQDRQFILSSKKLLLSDSGFYLCAWSVSLAGPPEQFFGPGTRLTVL.

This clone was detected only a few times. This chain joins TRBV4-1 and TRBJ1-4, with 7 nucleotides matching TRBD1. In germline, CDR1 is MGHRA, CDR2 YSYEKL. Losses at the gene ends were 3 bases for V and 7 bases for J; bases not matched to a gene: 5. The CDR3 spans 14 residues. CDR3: CASSQGQGGEKLFF. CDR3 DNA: TGCGCCAGCAGCCAGGGGCAGGGGGGTGAAAAACTGTTTTTT.

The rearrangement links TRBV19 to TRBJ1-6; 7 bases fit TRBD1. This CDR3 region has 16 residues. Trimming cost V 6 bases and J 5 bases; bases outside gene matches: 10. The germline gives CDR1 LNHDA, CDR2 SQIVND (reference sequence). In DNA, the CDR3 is TGTGCCAGTAGCACTCCTACAGGGGCCAATAATTCACCCCTCCACTTT. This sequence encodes CASSTPTGANNSPLHF. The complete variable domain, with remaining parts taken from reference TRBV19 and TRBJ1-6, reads DGGITQSPKYLFRKEGQNVTLSCEQNLNHDAMYWYRQDPGQGLRLIYYSQIVNDFQKGDIAEGYSVSREKKESFPLTVTSAQKNPTAFYLCASSTPTGANNSPLHFGNGTRLTVT.

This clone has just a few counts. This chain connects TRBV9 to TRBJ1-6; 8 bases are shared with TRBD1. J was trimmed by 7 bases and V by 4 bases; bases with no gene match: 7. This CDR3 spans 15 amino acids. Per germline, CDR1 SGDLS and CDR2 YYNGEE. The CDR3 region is CASSPRQGLNSPLHF. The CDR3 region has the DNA TGTGCCAGCAGCCCACGACAGGGGCTGAATTCACCCCTCCACTTT.

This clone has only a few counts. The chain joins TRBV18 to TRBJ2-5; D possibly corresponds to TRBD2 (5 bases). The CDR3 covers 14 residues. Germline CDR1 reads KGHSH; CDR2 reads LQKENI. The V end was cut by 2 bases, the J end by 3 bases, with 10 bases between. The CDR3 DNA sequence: TGTGCCAGCTCACCAGGGAGTGGGAAAGAGACCCAGTACTTC. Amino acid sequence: CASSPGSGKETQYF. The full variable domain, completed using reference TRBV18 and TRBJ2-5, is NAGVMQNPRHLVRRRGQEARLRCSPMKGHSHVYWYRQLPEEGLKFMVYLQKENIIDESGMPKERFSAEFPKEGPSILRIQQVVRGDSAAYFCASSPGSGKETQYFGPGTRLLVL.

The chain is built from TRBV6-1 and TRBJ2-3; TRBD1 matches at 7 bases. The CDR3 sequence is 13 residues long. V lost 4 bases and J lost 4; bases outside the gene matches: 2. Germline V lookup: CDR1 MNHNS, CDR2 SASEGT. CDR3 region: CASSARGPDTQYF. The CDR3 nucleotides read TGTGCCAGCAGTGCGAGGGGGCCAGATACGCAGTATTTT.

CDR3 in DNA: TGTGCCAGCAGCGCCAGGACAGGGAGCAATCAGCCCCAGCATTTT. This gives the protein CASSARTGSNQPQHF. This chain connects TRBV5-6 to TRBJ1-5; 8 bases line up with TRBD1. V shed 4 bases and J 1 base; nucleotides not matched to a gene: 4. The CDR3 is 15 amino acids. Germline V gene sequence: CDR1 SGHDT, CDR2 YYEEEE.

This CDR3 is CASSEGGGVYEQYF. The DNA of the CDR3 is TGTGCCAGCAGTGAAGGGGGCGGGGTCTACGAGCAGTACTTC. The genes are TRBV6-1 and TRBJ2-7; D perhaps matches TRBD2 (6 bases). CDR1 and CDR2 from the germline V gene are MNHNS and SASEGT. V gave up 1 base and J gave up 3 bases, with 10 bases separating them. The CDR3 is 14 residues long.

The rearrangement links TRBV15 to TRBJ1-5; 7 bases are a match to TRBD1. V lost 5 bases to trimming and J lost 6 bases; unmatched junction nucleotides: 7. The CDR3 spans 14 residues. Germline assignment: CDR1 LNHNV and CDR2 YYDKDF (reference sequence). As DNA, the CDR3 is TGTGCCACCAGCCCCCGGACAGGATTTCAGCCCCAGCATTTT. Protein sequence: CATSPRTGFQPQHF.

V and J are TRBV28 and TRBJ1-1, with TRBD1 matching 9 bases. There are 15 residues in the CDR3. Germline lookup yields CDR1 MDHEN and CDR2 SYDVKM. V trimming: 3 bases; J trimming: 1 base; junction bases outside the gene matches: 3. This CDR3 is CASSFLGQGNTEAFF. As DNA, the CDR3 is TGTGCCAGCAGTTTTTTGGGACAGGGGAACACTGAAGCTTTCTTT.

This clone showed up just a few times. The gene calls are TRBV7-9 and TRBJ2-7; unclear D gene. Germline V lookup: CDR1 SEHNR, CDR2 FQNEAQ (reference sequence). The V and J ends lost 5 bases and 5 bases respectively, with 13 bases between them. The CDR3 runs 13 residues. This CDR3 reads CASSHDLTHEQYF. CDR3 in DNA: TGTGCCAGCAGCCACGATCTAACCCACGAGCAGTACTTC.

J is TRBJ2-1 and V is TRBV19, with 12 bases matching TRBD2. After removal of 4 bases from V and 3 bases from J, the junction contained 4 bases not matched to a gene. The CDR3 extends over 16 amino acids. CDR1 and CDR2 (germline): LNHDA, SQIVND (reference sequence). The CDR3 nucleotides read TGTGCCAGTAGTACTAGCGGGAGGGTAATCTACAATGAGCAGTTCTTC. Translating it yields CASSTSGRVIYNEQFF.

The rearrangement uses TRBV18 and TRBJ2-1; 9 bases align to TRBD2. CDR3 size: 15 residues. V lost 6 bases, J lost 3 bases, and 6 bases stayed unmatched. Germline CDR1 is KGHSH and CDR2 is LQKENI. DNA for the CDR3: TGTGCCAGCTCCGTTAGCGGGGGCCTCTACAATGAGCAGTTCTTC. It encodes CASSVSGGLYNEQFF.

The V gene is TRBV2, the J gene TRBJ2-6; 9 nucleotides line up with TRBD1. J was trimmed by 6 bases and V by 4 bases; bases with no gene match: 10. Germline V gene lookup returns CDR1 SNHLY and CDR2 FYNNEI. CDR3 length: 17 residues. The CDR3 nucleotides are TGTGCCAGCAGTGCCGGGACAGGGTTCTCGGAGGCCAACGTCCTGACTTTC. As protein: CASSAGTGFSEANVLTF. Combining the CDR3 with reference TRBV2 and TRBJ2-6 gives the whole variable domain EPEVTQTPSHQVTQMGQEVILRCVPISNHLYFYWYRQILGQKVEFLVSFYNNEISEKSEIFDDQFSVERPDGSNFTLKIRSTKLEDSAMYFCASSAGTGFSEANVLTFGAGSRLTVL.

The CDR3 region is CASSPRTGSNSPLHF. The CDR3 nucleotides read TGTGCCAGCAGCCCTAGGACAGGGAGTAATTCACCCCTCCACTTT. This rearrangement joins TRBV7-8 to TRBJ1-6; TRBD1 matches at 8 bases. Germline V gene data show CDR1 as SGHVS and CDR2 as FQNEAQ. The CDR3 length is 15 residues. J was trimmed by 6 bases and V by 5 bases; bases with no gene match: 6.

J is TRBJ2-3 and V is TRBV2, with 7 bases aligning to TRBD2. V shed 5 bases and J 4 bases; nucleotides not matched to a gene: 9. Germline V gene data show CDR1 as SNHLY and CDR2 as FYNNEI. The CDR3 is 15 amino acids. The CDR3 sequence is CASSYVGGKSDTQYF. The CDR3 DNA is TGTGCCAGCAGTTACGTGGGGGGGAAATCAGATACGCAGTATTTT.

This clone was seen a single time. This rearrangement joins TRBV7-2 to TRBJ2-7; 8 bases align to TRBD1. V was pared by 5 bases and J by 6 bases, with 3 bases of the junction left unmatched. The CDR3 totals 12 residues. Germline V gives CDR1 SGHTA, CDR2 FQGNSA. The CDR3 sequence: CASSPDRGEQYF. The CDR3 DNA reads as TGTGCCAGCAGCCCAGACAGGGGCGAGCAGTACTTC.

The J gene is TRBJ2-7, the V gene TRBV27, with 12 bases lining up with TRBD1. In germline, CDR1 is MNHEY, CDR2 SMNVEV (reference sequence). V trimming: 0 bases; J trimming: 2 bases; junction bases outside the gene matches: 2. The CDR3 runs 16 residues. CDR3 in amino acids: CASSLSGTGGAYEQYF. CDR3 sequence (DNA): TGTGCCAGCAGTTTATCGGGGACAGGGGGCGCCTACGAGCAGTACTTC.

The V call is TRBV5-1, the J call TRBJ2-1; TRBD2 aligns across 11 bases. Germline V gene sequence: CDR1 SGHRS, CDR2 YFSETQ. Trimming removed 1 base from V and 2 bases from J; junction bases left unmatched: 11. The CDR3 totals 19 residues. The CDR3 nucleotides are TGCGCCAGCAGCTTGAGGAGGCTAGCGGGAGGAGGAACCTACAATGAGCAGTTCTTC. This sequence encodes CASSLRRLAGGGTYNEQFF.

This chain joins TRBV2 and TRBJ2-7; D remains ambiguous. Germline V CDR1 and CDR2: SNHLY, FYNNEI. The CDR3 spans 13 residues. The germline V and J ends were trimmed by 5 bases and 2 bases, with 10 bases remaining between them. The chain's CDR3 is CASSPLSAYEQYF. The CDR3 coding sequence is TGTGCCAGCAGTCCCCTCTCAGCCTACGAGCAGTACTTC.

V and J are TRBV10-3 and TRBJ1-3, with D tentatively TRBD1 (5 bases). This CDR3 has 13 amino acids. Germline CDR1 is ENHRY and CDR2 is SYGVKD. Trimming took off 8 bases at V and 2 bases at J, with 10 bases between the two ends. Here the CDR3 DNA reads TGTGCCATCGGAGGGGTCCCTGGAAACACCATATATTTT. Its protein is CAIGGVPGNTIYF.

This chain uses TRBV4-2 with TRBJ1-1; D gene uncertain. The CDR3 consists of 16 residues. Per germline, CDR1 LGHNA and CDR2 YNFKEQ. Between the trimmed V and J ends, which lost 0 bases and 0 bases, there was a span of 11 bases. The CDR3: CASSQDPGVMNTEAFF. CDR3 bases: TGTGCCAGCAGCCAAGATCCCGGGGTTATGAACACTGAAGCTTTCTTT.